Considering frequency, the clone carrying this TCR beta chain is medium-sized. The target antigen is unknown. The CDR3 loop spans 13 amino acids. DNA was not recorded. Germline loops: CDR1 SEHNR, CDR2 FQNEAQ (reference sequence). The source of the sample is a study of synovial regulatory T cells in juvenile arthritis. The synovial samples were synovial fluid, paired with peripheral blood from each active arthritis patient. Median disease duration was roughly seven years, range 0.2-19.1. Here immunoSEQ multiplex PCR was the method, and the copy in TCRdb shows in-frame clones only, minus some. Listed are about 2,100 clones; around a fifth falls within the top ten. Findings and caveats of the study: Synovial Treg CDR3 sequences overlapped more with iaTregs than other circulating Tregs.

The chain carries TRBV7-9 and TRBJ2-5; TCRdb gives TRBD2 as the D gene, but with no DNA this cannot be confirmed. The sequencing sample was made of Treg cells from the synovium. The receptor comes from a donor aged 2 to 35 with juvenile idiopathic arthritis. The CDR3 spells CASRLDLGETQYF.